A selection of T cell receptor beta chains follows, all from one sample in a study of OX40 agonist ivuxolimab in advanced cancers. TCRdb keeps only in-frame clones here, not all; method: immunoSEQ multiplex PCR. The sample shows more than 35,000 clones, under 85% of them seen only once. The source was CD4+ or CD8+ T cells sorted from blood, collected in a trial of the OX40 agonist ivuxolimab. The receptors derive from an adult with an advanced solid tumor such as melanoma, head and neck, liver or kidney cancer. Each CDR3 is given with its conserved first and last residue. D genes are given only for firm matches. A clone size is listed for some rows: how often the clone was seen (once, few, many), or a class if it is expanded.

D gene	J gene	V gene	clone size	CDR3 protein	CDR3 DNA
-	TRBJ1-1	TRBV7-2	-	CASSLGALKTEAFF	TGTGCCAGCAGCTTAGGCGCACTAAAGACTGAAGCTTTCTTT
-	TRBJ2-2	TRBV11-2	-	CASSLEGQPGELFF	TGTGCCAGCAGCTTAGAAGGGCAGCCTGGGGAGCTGTTTTTT
-	TRBJ2-2	TRBV19	-	CASISNRNTGELFF	TGTGCCAGTATTTCCAATCGGAACACCGGGGAGCTGTTTTTT
-	TRBJ1-1	TRBV2	-	CASSDTWQSEAFF	TGTGCCAGCAGTGATACGTGGCAGTCTGAAGCTTTCTTT
-	TRBJ2-5	TRBV7-6	once	CASSFSGIGETQYF	TGTGCCAGCAGCTTTTCGGGAATTGGAGAGACCCAGTACTTC
-	TRBJ2-5	TRBV18	-	CASSSPGRTRQETQYF	TGTGCCAGCTCATCCCCCGGTCGGACAAGACAAGAGACCCAGTACTTC
-	TRBJ2-7	TRBV4-2	-	CASSQVGLATEQYF	TGTGCCAGCAGCCAAGTTGGGCTAGCTACAGAGCAGTACTTC
TRBD2	TRBJ2-7	TRBV28	-	CASSFGGVVKYEQYF	TGTGCCAGCAGTTTCGGGGGGGTCGTTAAGTACGAGCAGTACTTC
TRBD2	TRBJ2-3	TRBV30	few	CAWTRGTRSTDTQYF	TGTGCCTGGACCCGCGGGACTAGAAGCACAGATACGCAGTATTTT
TRBD1	TRBJ1-2	TRBV7-9	-	CASSAGTGAQEGNYGYTF	TGTGCCAGCAGCGCCGGGACAGGGGCTCAGGAAGGGAACTATGGCTACACCTTC
-	TRBJ1-2	TRBV28	-	CASRAGGVYGYTF	TGTGCCAGCAGGGCCGGGGGAGTCTATGGCTACACCTTC
-	TRBJ1-2	TRBV18	-	CASSPRAEANYGYTF	TGTGCCAGCTCACCAAGAGCAGAAGCTAACTATGGCTACACCTTC
TRBD2	TRBJ2-7	TRBV19	-	CASAPGLALEQYF	TGTGCCAGCGCACCGGGACTAGCGCTCGAGCAGTACTTC
-	TRBJ2-2	TRBV25-1	-	CASSEQRLGAGELFF	TGTGCCAGCAGTGAACAGAGGCTTGGGGCCGGGGAGCTGTTTTTT
TRBD1	TRBJ2-7	TRBV16	-	CASSHMDRTYEQYF	TGTGCCAGCAGCCACATGGACAGGACCTACGAGCAGTACTTC
-	TRBJ2-2	TRBV6-1	-	CASRAPRGKPGELFF	TGTGCCAGCAGGGCCCCCAGAGGGAAGCCCGGGGAGCTGTTTTTT
TRBD2	TRBJ2-3	TRBV29-1	few	CSVEEGLAGVTDTQYF	TGCAGCGTTGAAGAAGGGCTAGCGGGGGTCACAGATACGCAGTATTTT
-	TRBJ2-5	TRBV9	once	CASSVGQYQETQYF	TGTGCCAGCAGCGTAGGGCAGTACCAAGAGACCCAGTACTTC
-	TRBJ2-7	TRBV15	-	CATSRQAASNSYEQYF	TGTGCCACCAGCAGACAGGCGGCCTCAAATTCCTACGAGCAGTACTTC
TRBD1	TRBJ2-1	TRBV7-3	-	CASSNYLTGDEQFF	TGTGCCAGCAGCAACTATCTTACAGGGGATGAGCAGTTCTTC
TRBD2	TRBJ2-3	TRBV9	few	CASSGGGPTTSTDTQYF	TGTGCCAGCAGCGGGGGAGGGCCCACTACTAGCACAGATACGCAGTATTTT
-	TRBJ1-1	TRBV18	once	CASSPMRLNTEAFF	TGTGCCAGCTCACCAATGCGGCTGAACACTGAAGCTTTCTTT
TRBD1	TRBJ2-3	TRBV5-1	-	CASSLNGQGTDTQYF	TGCGCCAGCAGCTTAAACGGACAGGGGACAGATACGCAGTATTTT
TRBD1	TRBJ2-6	TRBV7-9	-	CASSPDRGYSGANVLTF	TGTGCCAGCAGCCCGGACAGGGGCTACTCTGGGGCCAACGTCCTGACTTTC
-	TRBJ2-7	TRBV9	-	CARSGVNF	TGTGCCAGGTCGGGGGTAAACTTC
-	TRBJ2-3	TRBV7-9	-	CASSLAEADTQYF	TGTGCCAGCAGCTTGGCCGAGGCAGATACGCAGTATTTT
TRBD2	TRBJ2-7	TRBV2	-	CASRRRLAEFRSLLYYEQYF	TGTGCCAGCAGGAGGAGGCTAGCGGAATTCCGCAGTCTCCTCTACTACGAGCAGTACTTC
-	TRBJ2-2	TRBV5-1	-	CASSWSPSAGELFF	TGCGCCAGCAGCTGGTCTCCCTCCGCCGGGGAGCTGTTTTTT
-	TRBJ2-5	TRBV6-5	-	CASSAYSTQYF	TGTGCCAGCAGCGCTTACTCGACCCAGTACTTC
TRBD1	TRBJ1-2	TRBV2	-	CASSEGQGGDYGYTF	TGTGCCAGCAGTGAGGGACAGGGAGGAGACTATGGCTACACCTTC
-	TRBJ1-1	TRBV7-9	-	CASSPQTGEAAFF	TGTGCCAGCAGCCCCCAGACGGGGGAAGCGGCTTTCTTT
TRBD2	TRBJ2-7	TRBV30	-	CAWSLSGAGEQYF	TGTGCCTGGAGTCTTAGCGGGGCGGGCGAGCAGTACTTC
TRBD1	TRBJ2-3	TRBV5-1	-	CATARGLTDTQYF	TGCGCCACCGCCAGGGGGCTCACAGATACGCAGTATTTT
TRBD1	TRBJ1-2	TRBV13	-	CASSPDRAYGYTF	TGTGCCAGCAGCCCGGACAGGGCCTATGGCTACACCTTC
-	TRBJ1-5	TRBV28	-	CASSPQTGGPRAQHF	TGTGCCAGCAGTCCCCAAACGGGGGGTCCGAGGGCCCAGCATTTT
-	TRBJ2-1	TRBV7-9	-	CASSLAGTEQFF	TGTGCCAGCAGCTTAGCTGGCACTGAGCAGTTCTTC